A single sample is the source of the 10 T cell receptor beta chains below, sequenced in a study of cytomegalovirus exposure and HLA in healthy donors. Both 60 Vbeta primers and 13 Jbeta primers went into the PCR. The assay was immunoSEQ multiplex PCR, and TCRdb's table has in-frame clones only and misses some. The table has about 200,000 clones, roughly 79% seen once; the top ten hold 1.5% to 2%. The sequenced material came from PBMCs. The receptors originated from a man aged 25-40 years in good health and CMV-seronegative.

The CDR3 sequence is CASSLAETGTNEKLFF. The CDR3 DNA reads as TGCGCCAGCAGCTTGGCCGAAACAGGGACAAATGAAAAACTGTTTTTT. This chain uses TRBV5-1 with TRBJ1-4; D is perhaps TRBD1 (6 bases). CDR1 is SGHRS and CDR2 is YFSETQ in the germline V gene. The CDR3 consists of 16 residues. V lost 0 bases and J lost 5, with 14 bases in between.

The CDR3 DNA is TGCGCCAGCAGATCCGCTGCCCAGGCCTCCTACGAGCAGTACTTC. It translates to CASRSAAQASYEQYF. V is TRBV5-1 and J is TRBJ2-7; D uncertain. Between the trimmed V and J ends, which lost 5 bases and 0 bases, there was a span of 15 bases. The CDR3 totals 15 residues. The V gene's germline CDR1 is SGHRS and CDR2 YFSETQ. Filled out from reference TRBV5-1 and TRBJ2-7, the complete variable domain reads KAGVTQTPRYLIKTRGQQVTLSCSPISGHRSVSWYQQTPGQGLQFLFEYFSETQRNKGNFPGRFSGRQFSNSRSEMNVSTLELGDSALYLCASRSAAQASYEQYFGPGTRLTVT.

This rearrangement joins TRBV4-1 to TRBJ2-7; 13 nucleotides match TRBD2. V shed 3 bases, J shed 6 bases, and the junction held 11 bases outside the gene matches. This CDR3 has 17 amino acids. Germline V gives CDR1 MGHRA, CDR2 YSYEKL. CDR3 in amino acids: CASSHVLTSGRALEQYF. The CDR3 DNA reads as TGCGCCAGCAGCCACGTCCTCACTAGCGGGAGGGCTCTCGAGCAGTACTTC.

The chain carries TRBV2 and TRBJ1-3; unclear D gene. Germline loops: CDR1 SNHLY, CDR2 FYNNEI. The CDR3 sequence is 17 residues long. The V gene lost 5 bases and the J gene lost 2 bases, with 19 bases spanning the gap. The CDR3 sequence is CASSTDAGGGTGNTIYF. The CDR3 nucleotides are TGTGCCAGCAGTACGGACGCGGGAGGAGGGACTGGAAACACCATATATTTT.

This rearrangement joins TRBV9 to TRBJ1-2, with D maybe TRBD1 (6 bases). The CDR3 has 16 amino acids. V was trimmed by 3 bases and J by 4 bases, leaving 19 bases between them. CDR1 and CDR2 (germline): SGDLS, YYNGEE. The CDR3 is CASSAQDSSLPYGYTF. The CDR3 DNA sequence: TGTGCCAGCAGCGCCCAGGACAGTTCCTTGCCCTATGGCTACACCTTC.

This sequence joins TRBV5-1 and TRBJ2-7, with TRBD1 as a possible D gene (5 bases). V was cut by 2 bases and J by 2 bases, with 17 bases left in between. CDR3 size: 16 residues. Germline-derived CDR1 and CDR2 are SGHRS and YFSETQ. The CDR3 DNA is TGCGCCAGCAGCTTCATTTTCGGGCAGGGAACCTACGAGCAGTACTTC. Translated, it gives CASSFIFGQGTYEQYF.

V and J are TRBV21-1 and TRBJ2-7; the D call in the table, TRBD1, was not verified against the DNA. TRBV21-1 is annotated as a pseudogene. This CDR3 is 19 amino acids long. CDR3 bases: TGTGCCAGCAGCACCCGCAAAGAGGAGACAAGAGCCCCAGGGGACGAGCAGTACTTC. Protein: CASSTRKEETRAPGDEQYF.

The V and J genes are TRBV5-6 and TRBJ2-7; TRBD2 might be the D (6 bases). This CDR3 has 14 amino acids. Trimming removed 6 bases from V and 0 bases from J, with 13 bases in between. Germline V gene lookup returns CDR1 SGHDT and CDR2 YYEEEE. CDR3 in amino acids: CASIRAGSSYEQYF. CDR3 nucleotides: TGTGCCAGCATCCGGGCGGGGAGCTCCTACGAGCAGTACTTC.

The chain carries TRBV14 and TRBJ2-5; 8 nucleotides agree with TRBD1. The CDR3 length is 14 residues. Trimming at V came to 4 bases and at J to 5 bases, leaving 6 bases not matched to a gene. Germline V gene lookup returns CDR1 SGHDN and CDR2 FVKESK. CDR3 residues: CASSPRTGTETQYF. The CDR3 coding sequence is TGTGCCAGCAGCCCACGGACAGGGACTGAGACCCAGTACTTC. The variable domain in full, completed from reference TRBV14 and TRBJ2-5, reads EAGVTQFPSHSVIEKGQTVTLRCDPISGHDNLYWYRRVMGKEIKFLLHFVKESKQDESGMPNNRFLAERTGGTYSTLKVQPAELEDSGVYFCASSPRTGTETQYFGPGTRLLVL.

The V call is TRBV28, the J call TRBJ2-7; 8 bases are shared with TRBD1. With 1 base clipped from V and 6 bases from J, the junction kept 14 bases outside the gene matches. The CDR3 consists of 17 residues. The germline V gene encodes CDR1 MDHEN and CDR2 SYDVKM. CDR3 sequence (DNA): TGTGCCAGCAGTTTATCCTGGCAGGGGGCGTCTTTGTCCGAGCAGTACTTC. Translating gives CASSLSWQGASLSEQYF.